The rows below give T cell receptor beta chains drawn from one sample of a study of blood T cell repertoires in COVID-19. Sequencing was performed with immunoSEQ multiplex PCR; in TCRdb, only in-frame clones are kept and a portion is missing. Here the sample spans around 62,000 clones, roughly 90% being singletons. Sequenced: peripheral blood. The source of these receptors is a human donor in a cohort sampled during active COVID-19. The CDR3 runs from the conserved cysteine through the conserved F or W. D genes are given only for firm matches. Size values are once, few and many counts, or a class for expanded clones, and some rows have none.

d_call clone_size j_call v_call cdr3_aa cdr3_nt
- - TRBJ1-2 TRBV11-2 CASSLVAVYGYTF TGTGCCAGCAGCTTAGTTGCGGTCTATGGCTACACCTTC
- once TRBJ2-1 TRBV7-9 CASSLEANSGNEQFF TGTGCCAGCAGCTTGGAGGCCAACTCGGGCAATGAGCAGTTCTTC
TRBD2 - TRBJ2-1 TRBV6-2/TRBV6-3 CASSRTSVVNEQFF TGTGCCAGCAGTCGGACTAGCGTAGTTAATGAGCAGTTCTTC
- once TRBJ1-5 TRBV4-1 CASSTGFNPSNQPQHF TGCGCCAGCTCGACAGGTTTTAATCCGAGCAATCAGCCCCAGCATTTT
TRBD2 once TRBJ2-2 TRBV5-6 CASNAAGGRTGELFF TGTGCCAGCAATGCAGCGGGAGGTCGGACCGGGGAGCTGTTTTTT
- - TRBJ2-1 TRBV30 CAWSVGASLAIGEQFF TGTGCCTGGAGTGTAGGGGCTTCCCTGGCCATCGGGGAGCAGTTCTTC
TRBD2 - TRBJ2-3 TRBV6-1 CASSEVETSGRGDTQYF TGTGCCAGCAGTGAAGTGGAGACTAGCGGGAGAGGAGATACGCAGTATTTT
- - TRBJ2-3 TRBV19 CASSIGGSSTDTQYF TGTGCCAGTAGTATAGGCGGATCTAGCACAGATACGCAGTATTTT
TRBD1 - TRBJ1-1 TRBV6-1 CASTVDRVGTEAFF TGTGCCAGCACCGTCGACAGGGTAGGAACTGAAGCTTTCTTT
- - TRBJ2-1 TRBV19 CASSIKTKYNEQFF TGTGCCAGTAGTATTAAGACAAAGTACAATGAGCAGTTCTTC
TRBD2 - TRBJ2-7 TRBV27 CASSIAGESYEQYF TGTGCCAGCAGTATAGCGGGAGAGTCCTACGAGCAGTACTTC
TRBD1 - TRBJ2-2 TRBV5-1 CASSPYRGPNTGELFF TGCGCCAGCAGCCCGTACAGGGGGCCGAACACCGGGGAGCTGTTTTTT
- - TRBJ1-1 TRBV11-2 CASSLVLRNTEAFF TGTGCCAGCAGCTTAGTTCTGCGGAACACTGAAGCTTTCTTT
- - TRBJ2-3 TRBV2 CASSTAVRGFTDTQYF TGTGCCAGCAGCACCGCCGTTCGAGGGTTCACAGATACGCAGTATTTT
TRBD1 - TRBJ2-7 TRBV5-4 CASSLLGETGAYEQYF TGTGCCAGCAGCTTGCTGGGAGAGACAGGGGCCTACGAGCAGTACTTC
- - TRBJ1-1 TRBV5-1 CASSFVGEGTEAFF TGCGCCAGCAGCTTCGTGGGCGAGGGCACTGAAGCTTTCTTT
TRBD2 - TRBJ2-3 TRBV7-6 CASSRTSGPSDTQYF TGTGCCAGCAGCCGGACTAGCGGGCCCAGTGATACGCAGTATTTT
TRBD2 - TRBJ2-1 TRBV29-1 CSVGPLGGAGDEQFF TGCAGCGTTGGACCCCTAGGGGGAGCGGGAGATGAGCAGTTCTTC
TRBD2 - TRBJ2-2 TRBV15 CATSRGLASTGELFF TGTGCCACCAGCAGGGGACTAGCCTCCACCGGGGAGCTGTTTTTT
- - TRBJ1-6 TRBV27 CASSPPGQINSPLHF TGTGCCAGCAGCCCCCCCGGACAGATTAATTCACCCCTCCACTTT
- - TRBJ1-1 TRBV7-3 CASSLGMNTEAFF TGTGCCAGCAGCTTAGGCATGAACACTGAAGCTTTCTTT
TRBD1 - TRBJ2-2 TRBV29-1 CSVVNTDRVNTGELFF TGCAGCGTTGTTAACACCGACAGGGTAAACACCGGGGAGCTGTTTTTT
- - TRBJ1-3 TRBV7-9 CASSLVPEAGNTIYF TGTGCCAGCAGCTTAGTTCCGGAGGCCGGAAACACCATATATTTT
- once TRBJ2-7 TRBV7-9 CASSLAGGGVTYEQYF TGTGCCAGCAGCTTAGCGGGCGGAGGGGTAACCTACGAGCAGTACTTC
TRBD1 - TRBJ1-1 TRBV19 CASSKRQGFTEAFF TGTGCCAGTAGTAAGCGACAGGGCTTCACTGAAGCTTTCTTT
TRBD1 - TRBJ1-3 TRBV5-5 CASSQDRGFGNTIYF TGTGCCAGCAGCCAGGACAGGGGGTTTGGAAACACCATATATTTT
TRBD1 few TRBJ1-4 TRBV30 CAWSPGGKLFF TGTGCCTGGAGTCCAGGGGGAAAACTGTTTTTT
- - TRBJ2-5 TRBV7-8 CASSFPLSETQYF TGTGCCAGCAGCTTCCCTCTATCAGAGACCCAGTACTTC
TRBD2 - TRBJ2-5 TRBV30 CAWSVGLAGEETQYF TGTGCCTGGAGTGTAGGACTAGCGGGAGAAGAGACCCAGTACTTC
- - TRBJ2-7 TRBV5-5 CASSSGHSYEQYF TGTGCCAGCAGCTCAGGACACAGCTACGAGCAGTACTTC
- - TRBJ1-2 TRBV5-1 CASSLGGPFYGYTF TGCGCCAGCAGCTTGGGGGGCCCCTTCTATGGCTACACCTTC
- - TRBJ2-7 TRBV7-9 CASSLGLMDEQYF TGTGCCAGCAGCTTAGGACTCATGGACGAGCAGTACTTC
- - TRBJ1-5 TRBV27 CASSLFSGQPQHF TGTGCCAGCAGTTTATTTTCAGGTCAGCCCCAGCATTTT
- - TRBJ1-2 TRBV7-9 CASSLDSPSTYGYTF TGTGCCAGCAGCCTAGATAGCCCCTCGACCTATGGCTACACCTTC
- - TRBJ1-5 TRBV6-5 CASSQGFGQPQHF TGTGCCAGCAGTCAGGGCTTCGGTCAGCCCCAGCATTTT
- - TRBJ2-2 TRBV15 CATSGALAGELFF TGTGCCACCAGCGGGGCGCTGGCCGGGGAGCTGTTTTTT
- - TRBJ1-4 TRBV5-6 CASSLGRANEKLFF TGTGCCAGCAGCTTGGGGAGGGCTAATGAAAAACTGTTTTTT
TRBD1 - TRBJ1-1 TRBV13 CASSSRRDRVSFF TGTGCCAGCAGCTCCAGGCGGGACAGGGTGTCTTTCTTT
- - TRBJ1-2 TRBV14 CASSHLDSTYGYTF TGTGCCAGCAGCCACCTGGACAGTACTTATGGCTACACCTTC
- - TRBJ1-5 TRBV7-2 CASSPTVDQPQHF TGTGCCAGCAGCCCGACAGTAGATCAGCCCCAGCATTTT
- once TRBJ1-2 TRBV5-1 CASSFRWGEISDYGYTF TGCGCCAGCAGCTTTCGATGGGGCGAAATCTCCGACTATGGCTACACCTTC
TRBD1 - TRBJ2-6 TRBV7-9 CASNEQGNGPSGANVLTF TGTGCCAGCAATGAACAGGGGAACGGGCCCTCTGGGGCCAACGTCCTGACTTTC
- - TRBJ1-1 TRBV7-9 CASSLPLMAFF TGTGCCAGCAGCTTGCCGCTAATGGCTTTCTTT
TRBD2 - TRBJ2-7 TRBV30 CAWTDSGSYEQYF TGTGCCTGGACGGATAGCGGGTCCTACGAGCAGTACTTC
TRBD1 - TRBJ1-1 TRBV7-9 CASSLDRGAEAFF TGTGCCAGCAGCTTAGACAGGGGCGCTGAAGCTTTCTTT
TRBD2 - TRBJ2-4 TRBV3-1/TRBV3-2 CASSQEGSGRAKNIQYF TGTGCCAGCAGCCAAGAGGGCAGCGGGAGAGCCAAAAACATTCAGTACTTC
TRBD2 - TRBJ2-7 TRBV7-3 CASSPRGGPGEQYF TGTGCCAGCAGCCCCCGCGGGGGGCCTGGGGAGCAGTACTTC
TRBD1 - TRBJ1-1 TRBV13 CASSMEGQGLIEAFF TGTGCCAGCAGCATGGAAGGACAGGGCCTTATTGAAGCTTTCTTT
- - TRBJ2-7 TRBV12-3/TRBV12-4 CASSLNNPYEQYF TGTGCCAGCAGTTTAAACAACCCCTACGAGCAGTACTTC
- once TRBJ2-5 TRBV4-3 CASSPYGERETQYF TGCGCCAGCAGCCCCTATGGGGAGCGGGAGACCCAGTACTTC
- once TRBJ2-3 TRBV10-1 CASSDYSFADTQYF TGCGCCAGCAGTGATTACAGCTTCGCAGATACGCAGTATTTT
- - TRBJ1-5 TRBV19 CATGWLDNQPQHF TGTGCCACAGGGTGGTTGGACAATCAGCCCCAGCATTTT
- - TRBJ2-5 TRBV5-4 CASSPRTTGSYQETQYF TGTGCCAGCAGCCCCAGGACCACGGGGTCATACCAAGAGACCCAGTACTTC
- - TRBJ2-3 TRBV21-1 CASSKGLLTGGKDTQYF TGTGCCAGCAGCAAAGGGCTATTGACAGGGGGGAAGGATACGCAGTATTTT